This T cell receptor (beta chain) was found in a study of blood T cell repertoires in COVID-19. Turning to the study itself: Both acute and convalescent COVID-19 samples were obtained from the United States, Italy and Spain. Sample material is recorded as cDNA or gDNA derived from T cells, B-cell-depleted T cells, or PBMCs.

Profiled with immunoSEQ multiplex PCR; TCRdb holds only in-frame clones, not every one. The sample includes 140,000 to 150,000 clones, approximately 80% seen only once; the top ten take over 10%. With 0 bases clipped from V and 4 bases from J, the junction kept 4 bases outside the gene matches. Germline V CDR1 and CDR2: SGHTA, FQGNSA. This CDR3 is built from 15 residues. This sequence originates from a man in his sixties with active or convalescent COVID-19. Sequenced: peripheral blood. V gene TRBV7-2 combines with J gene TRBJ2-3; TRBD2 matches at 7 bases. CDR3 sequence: CASSLAGGRADTQYF. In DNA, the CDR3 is TGTGCCAGCAGCTTAGCGGGAGGGAGGGCAGATACGCAGTATTTT.